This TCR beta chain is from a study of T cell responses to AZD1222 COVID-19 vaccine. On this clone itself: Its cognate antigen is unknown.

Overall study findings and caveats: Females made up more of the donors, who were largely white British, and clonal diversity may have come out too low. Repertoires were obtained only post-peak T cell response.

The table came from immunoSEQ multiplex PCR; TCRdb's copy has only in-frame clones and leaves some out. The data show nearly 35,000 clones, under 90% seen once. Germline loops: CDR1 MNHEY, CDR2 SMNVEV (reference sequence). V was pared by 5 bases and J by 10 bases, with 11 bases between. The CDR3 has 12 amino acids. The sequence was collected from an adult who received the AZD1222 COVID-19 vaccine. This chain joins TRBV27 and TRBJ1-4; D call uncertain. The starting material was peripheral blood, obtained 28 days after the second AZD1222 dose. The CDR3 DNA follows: TGTGCCAGCAGTGACCGGTGGGGAAAACTGTTTTTT. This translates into CASSDRWGKLFF.